This TCR beta chain was identified during a study of CD8 T cells in ankylosing spondylitis. Study results and limitations: For ankylosing spondylitis blood, a TCR beta motif of about eight highly homologous variants appeared characteristic.

TCRdb reanalysed the 5' RACE reads using MiXCR and keeps one entry per CDR3 protein. This table holds about 440,000 distinct CDR3 sequences, 17% found once. The CDR3 loop spans 17 amino acids. The ends lost 4 bases at V and 1 base at J; junction bases unmatched: 11. This clonotype has just a few counts. Its antigen is not known. The TCR originated in a male donor with ankylosing spondylitis. The sequencing input was blood, either unsorted or a sorted T cell fraction (not recorded which). The J gene is TRBJ1-1, the V gene TRBV12-3 or TRBV12-4; 8 bases line up with TRBD1. For the CDR3, the DNA is TGTGCCAGCAGTTGGAGGTCTGGCAGGGGGCAGAACACTGAAGCTTTCTTT. Its protein product is CASSWRSGRGQNTEAFF.